The 10 T cell receptor beta chains below were found in one sample sequenced in a study of shared clonotypes between healthy human individuals. Some clones are missing from TCRdb's copy, which holds only in-frame ones; the method was immunoSEQ multiplex PCR. The profile shows some 1,100,000 clones, 75% to 85% of them singletons. Source material: memory CD4+ T cells from PBMCs. The subset: CD45RA-negative fraction. These receptors originate from a man younger than 35 in good health. Some clones in this sample may be carry-over from other donors' samples.

The CDR3 spells CASSFERQPQHF. The CDR3 coding sequence is TGTGCCAGCAGTTTTGAACGCCAGCCCCAGCATTTT. The chain employs TRBV28 and TRBJ1-5; D unclear. V gave up 3 bases and J gave up 7 bases, with 7 bases separating them. CDR1 and CDR2 (germline): MDHEN, SYDVKM. There are 12 residues in the CDR3.

V usage is TRBV27 and J usage is TRBJ2-2; weak D call: TRBD1 (5 bases). Germline assignment: CDR1 MNHEY and CDR2 SMNVEV (reference sequence). Trimming pared 2 bases from V and 5 bases from J, leaving 12 bases between. This CDR3 spans 15 amino acids. CDR3 sequence (DNA): TGTGCCAGCAGTTTAGGCAGGGTTGGAACCGGGGAGCTGTTTTTT. This sequence encodes CASSLGRVGTGELFF.

This clone was seen a few times. The rearrangement links TRBV5-1 to TRBJ1-1; the D gene is possibly TRBD1 (5 bases). This CDR3 has 15 residues. The germline gives CDR1 SGHRS, CDR2 YFSETQ. Trimming left V 2 bases short and J 4 bases short, with 15 bases between. CDR3 sequence: CASSFTGTSSTEAFF. The CDR3 DNA follows: TGCGCCAGCAGCTTCACCGGGACTTCGAGCACTGAAGCTTTCTTT.

The chain joins TRBV19 to TRBJ2-4; D gene uncertain. Per the germline V gene, CDR1 is LNHDA and CDR2 is SQIVND (reference sequence). Trimming took 6 bases from V and 8 from J, leaving 14 bases between them. The CDR3 runs 13 residues. CDR3 sequence: CASRPLNMDIQYF. The DNA of the CDR3 is TGTGCCAGTAGACCCTTAAACATGGACATTCAGTACTTC.

The genes are TRBV5-1 and TRBJ2-2; the match to TRBD2 covers 12 bases. Germline CDR1 and CDR2: SGHRS and YFSETQ. V lost 4 bases, J lost 1 base, and 5 bases stayed unmatched. CDR3 length: 17 amino acids. The CDR3 spells CASSTKLAGGNTGELFF. The CDR3 DNA follows: TGCGCCAGCAGCACCAAACTAGCGGGAGGGAACACCGGGGAGCTGTTTTTT.

This clone was seen a single time. V gene TRBV27 combines with J gene TRBJ2-7; tentatively, D is TRBD1 or TRBD2 (5 bases each). The CDR3 runs to 16 residues. Germline loops: CDR1 MNHEY, CDR2 SMNVEV (reference sequence). V lost 5 bases and J lost 2, with 19 bases in between. The CDR3 DNA is TGTGCCAGCAGTAGGGACCAAACTACCTCAACCTACGAGCAGTACTTC. Translation: CASSRDQTTSTYEQYF.

The chain carries TRBV7-2 and TRBJ2-7, with 7 bases lining up with TRBD1. This CDR3 has 15 residues. The V gene end was trimmed by 0 bases and the J gene end by 3 bases; junction bases not matched to a gene: 5. From germline, CDR1 is SGHTA and CDR2 FQGNSA. CDR3 in amino acids: CASSLASDRVYEQYF. As DNA, the CDR3 is TGTGCCAGCAGCTTAGCCTCCGACAGGGTCTACGAGCAGTACTTC.

This clone appeared a few times. The chain employs TRBV29-1 and TRBJ2-7; 8 bases line up with TRBD2. Per germline, CDR1 SQVTM and CDR2 ANQGSEA. This CDR3 region has 14 residues. Losses at the gene ends were 6 bases for V and 4 bases for J; bases not matched to a gene: 11. CDR3 nucleotides: TGCAGCGTAAGGGGGAGAGCGGGAGCGTACGAGCAGTACTTC. Translating gives CSVRGRAGAYEQYF.

This chain joins TRBV18 and TRBJ2-1; D is unclear. V was shortened by 0 bases and J by 5 bases, with 5 bases between the two germline ends. CDR3 length equals 13 residues. Germline V gene lookup returns CDR1 KGHSH and CDR2 LQKENI. The CDR3 region has the DNA TGTGCCAGCTCACCACCCGGAAACAATGAGCAGTTCTTC. This gives the protein CASSPPGNNEQFF.

The gene calls are TRBV19 and TRBJ2-5; TRBD2 agrees at 12 bases. Germline-derived CDR1 and CDR2 are LNHDA and SQIVND (reference sequence). V gave up 6 bases and J gave up 7 bases; unmatched junction bases: 12. This CDR3 spans 16 amino acids. The CDR3 DNA reads as TGTGCCAGTAGCCAGTCGAGACTAGCGGGAGAGTGGACCCAGTACTTC. Translation gives CASSQSRLAGEWTQYF. The full variable domain, in which reference TRBV19 and TRBJ2-5 provide the parts outside the CDR3, is DGGITQSPKYLFRKEGQNVTLSCEQNLNHDAMYWYRQDPGQGLRLIYYSQIVNDFQKGDIAEGYSVSREKKESFPLTVTSAQKNPTAFYLCASSQSRLAGEWTQYFGPGTRLLVL.